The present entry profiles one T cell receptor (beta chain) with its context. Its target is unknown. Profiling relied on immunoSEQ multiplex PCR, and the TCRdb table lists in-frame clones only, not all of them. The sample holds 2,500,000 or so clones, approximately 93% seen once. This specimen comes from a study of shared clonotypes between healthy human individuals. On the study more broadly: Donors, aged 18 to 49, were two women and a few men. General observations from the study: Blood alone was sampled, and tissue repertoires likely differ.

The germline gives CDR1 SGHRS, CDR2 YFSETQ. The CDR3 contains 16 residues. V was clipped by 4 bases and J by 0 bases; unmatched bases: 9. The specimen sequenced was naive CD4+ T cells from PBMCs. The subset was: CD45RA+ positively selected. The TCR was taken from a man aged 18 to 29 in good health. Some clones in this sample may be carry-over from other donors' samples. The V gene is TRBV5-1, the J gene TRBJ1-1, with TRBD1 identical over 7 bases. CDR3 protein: CASSDRDSTMNTEAFF. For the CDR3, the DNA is TGCGCCAGCAGCGACCGGGACAGCACCATGAACACTGAAGCTTTCTTT. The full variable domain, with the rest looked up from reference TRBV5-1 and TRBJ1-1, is KAGVTQTPRYLIKTRGQQVTLSCSPISGHRSVSWYQQTPGQGLQFLFEYFSETQRNKGNFPGRFSGRQFSNSRSEMNVSTLELGDSALYLCASSDRDSTMNTEAFFGQGTRLTVV.